This TCR beta chain comes out of a study of blood T cell repertoires in COVID-19. For the study at large: The United States, Italy and Spain provided the acute and convalescent COVID-19 samples. Sources were T cells, B-cell-depleted T cells, or PBMCs; the material itself was cDNA or gDNA.

TCRdb's table, derived via immunoSEQ multiplex PCR, lists solely in-frame clones and lacks some. The table lists around 150,000 clones, 82% of them singletons, with 22% in the top ten. V trimming: 0 bases; J trimming: 3 bases; junction bases outside the gene matches: 10. Germline V gene data show CDR1 as SEHNR and CDR2 as FQNEAQ (reference sequence). This CDR3 is built from 18 residues. The V call is TRBV7-9, the J call TRBJ2-2; 7 bases are shared with TRBD2. The sample taken for sequencing was peripheral blood. The TCR originated in a woman older than 75 with acute or convalescent COVID-19. This CDR3 reads CASSLAIMVAGDTGELFF. The CDR3 DNA reads as TGTGCCAGCAGCTTAGCGATAATGGTAGCGGGTGACACCGGGGAGCTGTTTTTT. Full variable domain (missing parts from reference TRBV7-9 and TRBJ2-2): DTGVSQNPRHKITKRGQNVTFRCDPISEHNRLYWYRQTLGQGPEFLTYFQNEAQLEKSRLLSDRFSAERPKGSFSTLEIQRTEQGDSAMYLCASSLAIMVAGDTGELFFGEGSRLTVL.